A single sample gave rise to the 32 T cell receptor beta chains below, sequenced in a study of blood T cell repertoires in COVID-19. TCRdb keeps only in-frame clones here, not all; method: immunoSEQ multiplex PCR. The table has around 77,000 clones, about 92% seen once; the top ten hold more than 15%. Specimen: peripheral blood. The receptors were gathered from an elderly woman with active or convalescent COVID-19.

The genes are TRBV30 and TRBJ2-3, with D perhaps matching TRBD2 (6 bases). V was pared by 6 bases and J by 2 bases, with 12 bases between. Germline loops: CDR1 GTSNPN, CDR2 SVGIG (reference sequence). The CDR3 has 13 residues. CDR3 sequence: CACTTRFTDTQYF. CDR3 coding DNA: TGTGCCTGCACGACTAGATTCACAGATACGCAGTATTTT.

This CDR3 reads CASSLRLNRGRDGYTF. The CDR3, as DNA: TGTGCCAGCAGTTTACGCTTAAACAGGGGGCGCGATGGCTACACCTTC. The chain joins TRBV28 to TRBJ1-2; TRBD1 matches at 9 bases. This CDR3 is built from 16 residues. CDR1 and CDR2 (germline): MDHEN, SYDVKM. Unmatched junction bases numbered 10, after V lost 2 bases and J lost 6 bases.

This rearrangement joins TRBV19 to TRBJ2-7; no clear D. Trimming cost V 0 bases and J 2 bases, with 8 bases left between them. The CDR3 extends over 14 amino acids. From germline, CDR1 is LNHDA and CDR2 SQIVND (reference sequence). In nucleotides, the CDR3 is TGTGCCAGTAGTATAGAGGGCAGAGCCTACGAGCAGTACTTC. This codes for CASSIEGRAYEQYF.

The CDR3 DNA sequence: TGTGCCAGCAGCTTAGGGGGACAGGGGGAATCACCCCTCCACTTT. Encoded protein: CASSLGGQGESPLHF. The rearrangement joins TRBV13 to TRBJ1-6, with 11 bases aligning to TRBD1. The CDR3 is 15 residues long. V was pared by 0 bases and J by 10 bases, with 2 bases of the junction left unmatched. Per germline, CDR1 PRHDT and CDR2 FYEKMQ (reference sequence).

The rearrangement links TRBV9 to TRBJ2-3; 15 bases align to TRBD2. The V and J ends lost 3 bases and 5 bases, in that order; junction bases with no gene match: 10. Per germline, CDR1 SGDLS and CDR2 YYNGEE. This CDR3 has 18 amino acids. The CDR3 region has the DNA TGTGCCAGCAGCGCCGGGACTAGCGGGGGGACCGAGGTAGATACGCAGTATTTT. The encoded protein is CASSAGTSGGTEVDTQYF.

This chain connects TRBV7-9 to TRBJ2-5; the match to TRBD2 covers 12 bases. This CDR3 is 15 amino acids long. Losses at the gene ends were 3 bases for V and 3 bases for J; bases not matched to a gene: 2. Germline-derived CDR1 and CDR2 are SEHNR and FQNEAQ (reference sequence). The CDR3 protein is CASSFSSGGEETQYF. As DNA, the CDR3 is TGTGCCAGCAGCTTTTCTAGCGGGGGGGAAGAGACCCAGTACTTC.

The chain joins TRBV5-1 to TRBJ2-7; weak D call: TRBD2 (5 bases). V was pared by 5 bases and J by 4 bases, with 10 bases between. In germline, CDR1 is SGHRS, CDR2 YFSETQ. CDR3 length equals 12 residues. CDR3 sequence (DNA): TGCGCCAGCAGTATCGAGGGATACGAGCAGTACTTC. Residues: CASSIEGYEQYF.

The chain joins TRBV7-9 to TRBJ1-1; D gene uncertain. Germline V gene lookup returns CDR1 SEHNR and CDR2 FQNEAQ (reference sequence). The CDR3 runs to 11 residues. V dropped 2 bases and J dropped 6 bases, with 4 bases sitting between them. Here the CDR3 DNA reads TGTGCCAGCAGCTTATCGGCTGAAGCTTTCTTT. Its protein is CASSLSAEAFF.

The sample holds a few counts of this clone. This rearrangement joins TRBV5-5 to TRBJ1-1; D gene unclear. The germline V gene encodes CDR1 SGHKS and CDR2 YYEKEE (reference sequence). The CDR3 totals 13 residues. Trimming left V 4 bases short and J 2 bases short, with 9 bases between. CDR3 region: CASSLSVNTEAFF. The CDR3 nucleotides read TGTGCCAGCAGCCTCTCAGTCAACACTGAAGCTTTCTTT.

The chain links TRBV11-3 to TRBJ1-1; TRBD1 is a possible D gene (6 bases). CDR1 is SGHNT, CDR2 YENEEA, per germline. The V end was cut by 4 bases, the J end by 5 bases, with 11 bases between. This CDR3 spans 13 amino acids. CDR3 DNA: TGTGCCAGCAGCTCCAGAACAGGGACTGAAGCTTTCTTT. It translates to CASSSRTGTEAFF.

The chain links TRBV5-4 to TRBJ2-3; D call uncertain. This CDR3 is 17 amino acids long. CDR1 and CDR2 (germline): SGHNT, YYREEE (reference sequence). The germline V and J ends were trimmed by 3 bases and 0 bases, with 17 bases remaining between them. In nucleotides, the CDR3 is TGTGCCAGCAGCTCTGTCCCACAGCAAACTAGCACAGATACGCAGTATTTT. Translated, it gives CASSSVPQQTSTDTQYF.

A note on this clone: This sample includes further DNA sequences coding for the same CDR3. The gene calls are TRBV9 and TRBJ2-7; TRBD1 matches 7 bases. The CDR3 covers 14 residues. Per germline, CDR1 SGDLS and CDR2 YYNGEE. V lost 5 bases and J lost 2; bases outside the gene matches: 7. CDR3 in DNA: TGTGCCAGCAGTGCCGGGACAGCTCCCTACGAGCAGTACTTC. Its translation: CASSAGTAPYEQYF.

The V gene is TRBV24-1, the J gene TRBJ1-1, with D unresolved. Trimming left V 7 bases short and J 0 bases short, with 8 bases between. CDR3 length equals 13 residues. CDR1 is KGHDR and CDR2 is SFDVKD in the germline V gene. CDR3 region: CATSDFMNTEAFF. CDR3 nucleotide sequence: TGTGCCACCAGCGACTTCATGAACACTGAAGCTTTCTTT.

This clone was counted once. The V and J genes are TRBV7-9 and TRBJ2-2, with TRBD2 matching 9 bases. Germline CDR1 and CDR2: SEHNR and FQNEAQ (reference sequence). The CDR3 extends over 17 amino acids. The trim removed 1 base at V and 1 base at J, leaving 4 bases unmatched. CDR3 DNA sequence: TGTGCCAGCAGCTTAGTAGCTAGCGGGGAGAACACCGGGGAGCTGTTTTTT. Its translation is CASSLVASGENTGELFF.

The rearrangement uses TRBV18 and TRBJ2-3; D gene uncertain. Germline V gene lookup returns CDR1 KGHSH and CDR2 LQKENI. The CDR3 runs to 15 residues. Trimming took 0 bases from V and 2 from J, leaving 9 bases between them. This CDR3 is CASSPPGWNTDTQYF. Here the CDR3 DNA reads TGTGCCAGCTCACCACCGGGCTGGAACACAGATACGCAGTATTTT.

The chain uses TRBV2 and TRBJ2-3, with 9 nucleotides matching TRBD2. The CDR3 spans 15 residues. Germline CDR1 reads SNHLY; CDR2 reads FYNNEI. V gave up 6 bases and J gave up 2 bases; unmatched junction bases: 6. The CDR3 region is CASSNSGGFTDTQYF. The CDR3 DNA reads TGTGCCAGCAGCAATAGCGGGGGATTCACAGATACGCAGTATTTT.

The gene calls are TRBV12-5 and TRBJ1-4; D uncertain. Germline V gene sequence: CDR1 LGHNT, CDR2 FRNRAP. The CDR3 extends over 14 amino acids. Trimming left V 6 bases short and J 4 bases short, with 12 bases between. The CDR3 is CASGKTGDNEKLFF. CDR3 DNA: TGTGCTAGTGGAAAGACCGGGGATAATGAAAAACTGTTTTTT. Full variable domain (missing parts from reference TRBV12-5 and TRBJ1-4): DARVTQTPRHKVTEMGQEVTMRCQPILGHNTVFWYRQTMMQGLELLAYFRNRAPLDDSGMPKDRFSAEMPDATLATLKIQPSEPRDSAVYFCASGKTGDNEKLFFGSGTQLSVL.

The genes are TRBV6-5 and TRBJ2-2; maybe TRBD1 (6 bases). The CDR3 length is 15 residues. Per the germline V gene, CDR1 is MNHEY and CDR2 is SVGAGI. Trimming stripped 5 bases from V and 2 bases from J, with 12 bases between. CDR3 residues: CASSPGQINTGELFF. DNA for the CDR3: TGTGCCAGCAGTCCCGGACAGATAAACACCGGGGAGCTGTTTTTT.

The chain has TRBV3-1 (or the pseudogene TRBV3-2) and TRBJ1-3; D call uncertain. The V gene's germline CDR1 is LGHDT and CDR2 YNNKEL (reference sequence). V was cut by 0 bases and J by 2 bases, with 5 bases left in between. This CDR3 has 14 amino acids. CDR3 in amino acids: CASSQEGAGNTIYF. CDR3 nucleotide sequence: TGTGCCAGCAGCCAAGAGGGAGCTGGAAACACCATATATTTT.

The J gene is TRBJ1-6, the V gene TRBV6-6; D remains ambiguous. The CDR3 runs 16 residues. In germline, CDR1 is MNHNY, CDR2 SVGAGI (reference sequence). V was shortened by 0 bases and J by 7 bases, with 13 bases between the two germline ends. CDR3 in DNA: TGTGCCAGCAGTTACTCGGAGGGCCCGCCAAATTCACCCCTCCACTTT. This sequence encodes CASSYSEGPPNSPLHF.

This chain joins TRBV19 and TRBJ2-1, with a tentative D call TRBD2 (6 bases). This CDR3 has 13 residues. Germline CDR1 is LNHDA and CDR2 is SQIVND (reference sequence). V was shortened by 5 bases and J by 3 bases, with 8 bases between the two germline ends. The CDR3, as DNA: TGTGCCAGTAGTCGGGGACTCTACAATGAGCAGTTCTTC. Protein product: CASSRGLYNEQFF.

The rearrangement links TRBV5-1 to TRBJ2-5; D may be TRBD2 (5 bases). The V gene lost 0 bases and the J gene lost 2 bases, with 8 bases spanning the gap. This CDR3 is built from 14 residues. CDR1 SGHRS and CDR2 YFSETQ come from the germline V gene. The DNA of the CDR3 is TGCGCCAGCAGCTTGGCCCCGGGGCAAGAGACCCAGTACTTC. Protein: CASSLAPGQETQYF. The whole variable domain, remainder taken from reference TRBV5-1 and TRBJ2-5, is KAGVTQTPRYLIKTRGQQVTLSCSPISGHRSVSWYQQTPGQGLQFLFEYFSETQRNKGNFPGRFSGRQFSNSRSEMNVSTLELGDSALYLCASSLAPGQETQYFGPGTRLLVL.

V usage is TRBV28 and J usage is TRBJ1-2, with D unclear. V lost 7 bases, J lost 4 bases, and 19 bases lay in between. The germline CDR1 and CDR2 sequences are MDHEN and SYDVKM. This CDR3 is 15 amino acids long. Here the CDR3 reads CASIRIGGGAYGYTF. In DNA form, the CDR3 reads TGTGCCAGCATTAGAATCGGTGGCGGCGCCTATGGCTACACCTTC.

V usage is TRBV5-4 and J usage is TRBJ1-3; 7 bases fit TRBD1. This CDR3 has 16 residues. V shed 2 bases, J shed 0 bases, and the junction held 5 bases outside the gene matches. CDR1 SGHNT and CDR2 YYREEE come from the germline V gene (reference sequence). CDR3 loop: CASSFGTVGSGNTIYF. CDR3 in DNA: TGTGCCAGCAGCTTTGGGACAGTAGGCTCTGGAAACACCATATATTTT.

The chain is built from TRBV5-4 and TRBJ2-3; TRBD1 agrees at 11 bases. Germline V gene sequence: CDR1 SGHNT, CDR2 YYREEE (reference sequence). J was trimmed by 6 bases and V by 4 bases; bases with no gene match: 4. The CDR3 runs to 14 residues. In DNA, the CDR3 is TGTGCCAGCAGCCGGGACAGGGGGGCGGATACGCAGTATTTT. Encoded protein: CASSRDRGADTQYF.

This clone showed up just once. The rearrangement links TRBV27 to TRBJ1-3; D is perhaps TRBD1 (5 bases). In germline, CDR1 is MNHEY, CDR2 SMNVEV (reference sequence). CDR3 length: 14 amino acids. V dropped 7 bases and J dropped 0 bases, with 10 bases sitting between them. The CDR3 sequence: CASTGLSSGNTIYF. CDR3 nucleotides: TGTGCCAGCACGGGACTGAGCTCTGGAAACACCATATATTTT.

The chain is built from TRBV19 and TRBJ2-2; 8 bases agree with TRBD1. CDR3 length equals 15 residues. Losses at the gene ends were 4 bases for V and 7 bases for J; bases not matched to a gene: 8. The germline V gene encodes CDR1 LNHDA and CDR2 SQIVND (reference sequence). Here the CDR3 DNA reads TGTGCCAGTAGTAGGCGGACAGGGCGAAACGGGGAGCTGTTTTTT. Amino acid sequence: CASSRRTGRNGELFF.

The rearrangement uses TRBV28 and TRBJ1-2; no clear D gene. The CDR3 has 12 residues. The V gene's germline CDR1 is MDHEN and CDR2 SYDVKM. V lost 3 bases to trimming and J lost 5 bases, with 7 bases between them. The chain's CDR3 is CASSLQRYGYTF. CDR3 DNA sequence: TGTGCCAGCAGTTTGCAGCGATATGGCTACACCTTC.

V is TRBV24-1 and J is TRBJ1-5, with 9 positions matching TRBD1. This CDR3 contains 15 residues. Germline assignment: CDR1 KGHDR and CDR2 SFDVKD. V lost 5 bases to trimming and J lost 7 bases; unmatched junction nucleotides: 8. The CDR3 loop is CATSAGTGLRQPQHF. CDR3 in DNA: TGTGCCACCAGTGCCGGGACAGGGCTTCGGCAGCCCCAGCATTTT.

V and J are TRBV19 and TRBJ1-5; 8 bases map to TRBD1. Germline lookup yields CDR1 LNHDA and CDR2 SQIVND (reference sequence). CDR3 size: 16 residues. With 3 bases clipped from V and 3 bases from J, the junction kept 7 bases outside the gene matches. CDR3 coding DNA: TGTGCCAGTAGTATGGCCGGGACAGGCTTCAATCAGCCCCAGCATTTT. Its translation: CASSMAGTGFNQPQHF.

V is TRBV6-6 and J is TRBJ2-7; tentatively, D is TRBD2 (5 bases). V was clipped by 2 bases and J by 4 bases, with 15 bases between them. Per the germline V gene, CDR1 is MNHNY and CDR2 is SVGAGI (reference sequence). CDR3 length: 15 residues. The CDR3, as DNA: TGTGCCAGCAGTTACGGAGGCGGGTTTGGATACGAGCAGTACTTC. Protein sequence: CASSYGGGFGYEQYF.

J is TRBJ2-3 and V is TRBV5-3; TRBD2 matches at 10 bases. TRBV5-3 has ORF status, its function being uncertain. CDR3 length: 16 residues. Losses at the gene ends were 5 bases for V and 5 bases for J; bases not matched to a gene: 11. CDR3 in amino acids: CARRRTSGVPGDTQYF. The CDR3 DNA follows: TGTGCCAGAAGGCGGACTAGCGGAGTGCCGGGAGATACGCAGTATTTT.